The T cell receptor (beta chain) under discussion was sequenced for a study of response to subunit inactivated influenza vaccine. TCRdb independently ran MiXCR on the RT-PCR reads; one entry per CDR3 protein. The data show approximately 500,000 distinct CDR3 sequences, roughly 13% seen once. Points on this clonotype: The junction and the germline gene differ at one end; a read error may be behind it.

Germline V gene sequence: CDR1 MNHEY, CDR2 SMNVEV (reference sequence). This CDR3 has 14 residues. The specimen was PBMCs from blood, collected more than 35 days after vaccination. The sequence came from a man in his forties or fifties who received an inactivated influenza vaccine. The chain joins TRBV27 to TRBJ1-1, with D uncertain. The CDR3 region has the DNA TGTTCCAGCAGTTTATTCGGGCGCATCACTGAAGCTTTCTTT. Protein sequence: CSSSLFGRITEAFF.